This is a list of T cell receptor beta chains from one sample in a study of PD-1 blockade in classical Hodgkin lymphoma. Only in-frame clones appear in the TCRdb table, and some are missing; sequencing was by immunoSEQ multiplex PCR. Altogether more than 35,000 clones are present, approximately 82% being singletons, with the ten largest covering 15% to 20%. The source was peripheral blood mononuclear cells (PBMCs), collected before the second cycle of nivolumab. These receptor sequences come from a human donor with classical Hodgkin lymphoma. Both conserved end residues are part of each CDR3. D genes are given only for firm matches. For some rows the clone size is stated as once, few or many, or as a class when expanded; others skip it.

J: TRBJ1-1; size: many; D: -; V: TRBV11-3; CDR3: CASTKGLNTEAFF; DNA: TGTGCCAGCACAAAGGGGCTGAACACTGAAGCTTTCTTT
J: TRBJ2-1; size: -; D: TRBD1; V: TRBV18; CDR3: CASSPGTGSGPYNEQFF; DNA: TGTGCCAGCTCACCCGGGACAGGATCCGGCCCCTACAATGAGCAGTTCTTC
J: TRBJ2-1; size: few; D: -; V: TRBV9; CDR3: CASSPRVGGSSYNEQFF; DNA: TGTGCCAGCAGCCCCCGGGTTGGGGGGAGCTCCTACAATGAGCAGTTCTTC
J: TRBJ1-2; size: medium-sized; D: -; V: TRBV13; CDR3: CASSLADSGYGYTF; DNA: TGTGCCAGCAGCTTAGCCGACAGCGGCTATGGCTACACCTTC
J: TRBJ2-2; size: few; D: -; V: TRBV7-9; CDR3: CASSLLYTGELFF; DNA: TGTGCCAGCAGCTTACTATACACCGGGGAGCTGTTTTTT
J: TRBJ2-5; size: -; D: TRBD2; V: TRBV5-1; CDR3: CASSLGLAGGPKSQYF; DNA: TGCGCCAGCAGCTTGGGACTAGCGGGGGGGCCTAAATCCCAGTACTTC
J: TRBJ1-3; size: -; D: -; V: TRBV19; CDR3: CASRGNTIYF; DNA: TGTGCCAGTAGGGGAAACACCATATATTTT
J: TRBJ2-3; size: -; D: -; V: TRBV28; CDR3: CASSGHSRTDTQYF; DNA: TGTGCCAGCAGTGGACATTCCCGCACAGATACGCAGTATTTT
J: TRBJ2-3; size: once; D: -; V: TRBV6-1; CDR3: CASRSDSTLGDTQYF; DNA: TGTGCCAGCAGATCCGACAGTACTCTGGGAGATACGCAGTATTTT
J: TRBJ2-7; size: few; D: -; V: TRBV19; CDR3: CASSEQVSYEQYF; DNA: TGTGCCAGTAGTGAACAGGTATCCTACGAGCAGTACTTC
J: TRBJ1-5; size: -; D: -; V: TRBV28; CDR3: CASSGLQGSNQPQHF; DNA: TGTGCCAGCAGCGGGCTACAGGGCAGCAATCAGCCCCAGCATTTT
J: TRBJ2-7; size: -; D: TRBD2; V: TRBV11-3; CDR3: CASSQGLAGDEQYF; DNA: TGTGCCAGCAGCCAGGGACTAGCGGGAGACGAGCAGTACTTC